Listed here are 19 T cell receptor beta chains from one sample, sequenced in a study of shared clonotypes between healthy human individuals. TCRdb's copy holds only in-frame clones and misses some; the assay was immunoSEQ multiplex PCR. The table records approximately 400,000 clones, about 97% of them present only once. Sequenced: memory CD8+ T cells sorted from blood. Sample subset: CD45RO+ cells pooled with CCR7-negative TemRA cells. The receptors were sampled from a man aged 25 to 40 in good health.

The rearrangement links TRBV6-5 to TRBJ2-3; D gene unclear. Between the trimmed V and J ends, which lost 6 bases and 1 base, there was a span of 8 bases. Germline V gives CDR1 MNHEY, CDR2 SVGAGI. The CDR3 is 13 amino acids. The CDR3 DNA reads TGTGCCAGCAGACCGTCTCGCACAGATACGCAGTATTTT. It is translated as CASRPSRTDTQYF.

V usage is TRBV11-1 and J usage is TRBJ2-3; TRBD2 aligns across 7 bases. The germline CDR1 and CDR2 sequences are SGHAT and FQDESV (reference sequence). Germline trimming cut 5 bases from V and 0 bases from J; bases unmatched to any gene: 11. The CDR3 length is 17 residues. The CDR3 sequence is CASSPDSWGGSTDTQYF. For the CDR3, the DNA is TGTGCCAGCAGCCCCGACTCATGGGGGGGTAGCACAGATACGCAGTATTTT.

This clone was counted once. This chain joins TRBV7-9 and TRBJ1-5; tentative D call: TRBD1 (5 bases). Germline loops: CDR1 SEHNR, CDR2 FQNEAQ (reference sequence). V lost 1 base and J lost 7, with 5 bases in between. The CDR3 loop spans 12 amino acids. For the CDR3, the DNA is TGTGCCAGCAGCTTAGGACAGCAGCCCCAGCATTTT. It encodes CASSLGQQPQHF.

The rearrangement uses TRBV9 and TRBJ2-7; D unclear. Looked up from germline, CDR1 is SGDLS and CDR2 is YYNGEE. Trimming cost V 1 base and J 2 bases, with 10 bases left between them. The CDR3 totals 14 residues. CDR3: CASSVHSLPYEQYF. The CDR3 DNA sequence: TGTGCCAGCAGCGTACATAGCCTACCCTACGAGCAGTACTTC.

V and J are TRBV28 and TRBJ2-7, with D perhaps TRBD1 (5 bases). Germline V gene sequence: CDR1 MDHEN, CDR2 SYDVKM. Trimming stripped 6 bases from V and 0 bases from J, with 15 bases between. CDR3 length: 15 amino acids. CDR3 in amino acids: CASSETSGYSYEQYF. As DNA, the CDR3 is TGTGCCAGCAGCGAAACGTCAGGGTACTCCTACGAGCAGTACTTC.

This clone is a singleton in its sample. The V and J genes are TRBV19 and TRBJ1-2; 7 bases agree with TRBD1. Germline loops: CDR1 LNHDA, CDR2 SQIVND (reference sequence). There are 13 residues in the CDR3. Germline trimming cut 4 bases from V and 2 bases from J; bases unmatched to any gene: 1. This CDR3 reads CASSTQGNYGYTF. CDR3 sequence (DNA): TGTGCCAGTAGTACACAGGGGAACTATGGCTACACCTTC.

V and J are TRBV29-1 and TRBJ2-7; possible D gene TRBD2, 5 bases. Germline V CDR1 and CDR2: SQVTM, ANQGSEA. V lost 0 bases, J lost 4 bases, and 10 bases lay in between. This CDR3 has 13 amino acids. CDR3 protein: CSVEEGKRYEQYF. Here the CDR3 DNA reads TGCAGCGTTGAAGAAGGAAAGCGGTACGAGCAGTACTTC.

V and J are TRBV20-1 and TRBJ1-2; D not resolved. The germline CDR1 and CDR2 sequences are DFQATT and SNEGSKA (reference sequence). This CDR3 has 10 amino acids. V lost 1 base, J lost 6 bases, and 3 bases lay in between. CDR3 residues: CSARGDGYTF. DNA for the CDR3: TGCAGTGCTAGAGGGGATGGCTACACCTTC.

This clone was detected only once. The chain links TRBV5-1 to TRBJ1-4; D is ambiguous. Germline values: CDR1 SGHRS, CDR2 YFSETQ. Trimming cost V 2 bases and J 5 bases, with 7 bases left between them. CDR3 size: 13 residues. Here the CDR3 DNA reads TGCGCCAGCAGCTTTCCGGACAATGAAAAACTGTTTTTT. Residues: CASSFPDNEKLFF. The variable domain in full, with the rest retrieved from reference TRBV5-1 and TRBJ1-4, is KAGVTQTPRYLIKTRGQQVTLSCSPISGHRSVSWYQQTPGQGLQFLFEYFSETQRNKGNFPGRFSGRQFSNSRSEMNVSTLELGDSALYLCASSFPDNEKLFFGSGTQLSVL.

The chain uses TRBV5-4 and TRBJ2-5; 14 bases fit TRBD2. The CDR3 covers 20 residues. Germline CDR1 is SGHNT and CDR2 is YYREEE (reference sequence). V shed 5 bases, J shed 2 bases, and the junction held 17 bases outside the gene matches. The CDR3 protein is CASSRGETGTSGRSQETQYF. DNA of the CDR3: TGTGCCAGCAGTCGCGGCGAAACCGGGACTAGCGGGAGAAGTCAAGAGACCCAGTACTTC. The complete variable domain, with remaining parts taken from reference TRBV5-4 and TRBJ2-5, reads ETGVTQSPTHLIKTRGQQVTLRCSSQSGHNTVSWYQQALGQGPQFIFQYYREEENGRGNFPPRFSGLQFPNYSSELNVNALELDDSALYLCASSRGETGTSGRSQETQYFGPGTRLLVL.

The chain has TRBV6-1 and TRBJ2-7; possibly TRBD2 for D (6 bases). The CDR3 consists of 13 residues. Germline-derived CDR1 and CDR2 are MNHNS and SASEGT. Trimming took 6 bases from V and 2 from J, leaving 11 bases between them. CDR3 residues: CASRNGGTYEQYF. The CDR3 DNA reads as TGTGCCAGCAGGAATGGAGGGACCTACGAGCAGTACTTC.

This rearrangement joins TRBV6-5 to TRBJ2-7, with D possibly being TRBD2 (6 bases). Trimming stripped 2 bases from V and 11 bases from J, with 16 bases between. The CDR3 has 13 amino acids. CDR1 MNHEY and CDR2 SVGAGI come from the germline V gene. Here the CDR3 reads CASSYGQGGKEYF. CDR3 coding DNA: TGTGCCAGCAGTTACGGGCAGGGAGGTAAAGAGTACTTC.

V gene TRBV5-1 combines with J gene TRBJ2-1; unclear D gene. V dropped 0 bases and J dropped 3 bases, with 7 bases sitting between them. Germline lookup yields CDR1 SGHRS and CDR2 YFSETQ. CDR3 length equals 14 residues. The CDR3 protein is CASSLDGYYNEQFF. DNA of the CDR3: TGCGCCAGCAGCTTGGATGGGTACTACAATGAGCAGTTCTTC.

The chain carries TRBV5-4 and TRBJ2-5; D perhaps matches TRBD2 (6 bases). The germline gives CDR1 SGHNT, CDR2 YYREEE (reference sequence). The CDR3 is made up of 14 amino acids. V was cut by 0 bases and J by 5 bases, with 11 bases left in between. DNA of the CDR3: TGTGCCAGCAGCTTGGGGCTAGGGAGGGAGACCCAGTACTTC. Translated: CASSLGLGRETQYF.

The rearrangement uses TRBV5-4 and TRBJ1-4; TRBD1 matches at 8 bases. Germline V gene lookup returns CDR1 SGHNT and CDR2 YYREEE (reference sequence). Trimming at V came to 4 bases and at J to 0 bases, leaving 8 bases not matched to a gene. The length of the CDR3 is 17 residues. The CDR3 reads CASSPGQGGATNEKLFF. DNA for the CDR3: TGTGCCAGCAGCCCCGGACAGGGCGGGGCAACTAATGAAAAACTGTTTTTT.

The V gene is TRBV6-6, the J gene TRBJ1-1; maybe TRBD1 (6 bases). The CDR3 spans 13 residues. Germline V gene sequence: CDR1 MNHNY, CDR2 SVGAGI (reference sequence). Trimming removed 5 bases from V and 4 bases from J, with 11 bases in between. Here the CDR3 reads CASSLQGPTEAFF. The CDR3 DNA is TGTGCCAGCAGTCTACAGGGTCCCACTGAAGCTTTCTTT.

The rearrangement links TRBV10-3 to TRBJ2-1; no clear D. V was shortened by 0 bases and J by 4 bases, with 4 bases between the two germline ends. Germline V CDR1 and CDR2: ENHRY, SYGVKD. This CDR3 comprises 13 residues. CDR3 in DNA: TGTGCCATCAGTGAGTCACTGTACAATGAGCAGTTCTTC. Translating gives CAISESLYNEQFF.

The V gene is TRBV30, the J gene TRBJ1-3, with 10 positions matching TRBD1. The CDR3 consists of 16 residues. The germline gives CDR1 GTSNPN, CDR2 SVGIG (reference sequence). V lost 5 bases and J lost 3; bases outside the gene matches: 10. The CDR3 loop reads CAWGKTTGGIGNTIYF. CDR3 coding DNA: TGTGCCTGGGGCAAGACGACAGGGGGCATTGGAAACACCATATATTTT.

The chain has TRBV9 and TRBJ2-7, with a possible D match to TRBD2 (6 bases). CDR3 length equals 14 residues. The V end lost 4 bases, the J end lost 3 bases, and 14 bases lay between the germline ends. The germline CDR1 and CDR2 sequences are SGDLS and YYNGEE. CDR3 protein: CASSSRGLGYEQYF. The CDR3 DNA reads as TGTGCCAGCAGCTCCCGGGGACTTGGCTACGAGCAGTACTTC.